One sample yielded the 31 T cell receptor beta chains listed below, sequenced in a study of blood T cell repertoires in COVID-19. Libraries were prepared by immunoSEQ multiplex PCR; TCRdb keeps only in-frame clonotypes and omits some of them. The sample lists some 140,000 clones, about 86% occurring once. The sequenced material came from peripheral blood. The origin of the receptors is a woman aged 60 to 75 with active or convalescent COVID-19.

The CDR3 reads CASSLVGQGFAGYTF. CDR3 sequence (DNA): TGTGCCAGCAGCTTAGTGGGACAGGGTTTCGCTGGCTACACCTTC. V is TRBV7-2 and J is TRBJ1-2; 9 nucleotides agree with TRBD1. Germline CDR1 and CDR2: SGHTA and FQGNSA. V shed 1 base, J shed 7 bases, and the junction held 7 bases outside the gene matches. CDR3 length equals 15 residues.

The gene calls are TRBV9 and TRBJ2-4; 9 bases align to TRBD1. V lost 4 bases to trimming and J lost 3 bases; unmatched junction nucleotides: 5. This CDR3 spans 15 amino acids. CDR1 is SGDLS, CDR2 YYNGEE, per germline. CDR3 region: CASSLSTGGKNIQYF. The CDR3 DNA reads as TGTGCCAGCAGCCTTTCGACAGGGGGCAAAAACATTCAGTACTTC. Variable domain in full (rest from reference TRBV9 and TRBJ2-4): DSGVTQTPKHLITATGQRVTLRCSPRSGDLSVYWYQQSLDQGLQFLIQYYNGEERAKGNILERFSAQQFPDLHSELNLSSLELGDSALYFCASSLSTGGKNIQYFGAGTRLSVL.

The chain employs TRBV2 and TRBJ2-3; 13 bases match TRBD2. The CDR3 covers 16 residues. V was clipped by 4 bases and J by 5 bases; unmatched bases: 6. Germline V gives CDR1 SNHLY, CDR2 FYNNEI. CDR3 residues: CASSGTSGRAKDTQYF. CDR3 nucleotides: TGTGCCAGCAGTGGAACTAGCGGGAGGGCCAAAGATACGCAGTATTTT.

This clone was detected a few times. The rearrangement uses TRBV3-1 (or the pseudogene TRBV3-2) and TRBJ2-3; D unresolved. The length of the CDR3 is 15 residues. The germline V and J ends were trimmed by 3 bases and 14 bases, with 24 bases remaining between them. CDR1 is LGHDT and CDR2 is YNNKEL in the germline V gene (reference sequence). CDR3 in amino acids: CASSQSITVGLTLYF. CDR3 nucleotide sequence: TGTGCCAGCAGCCAGTCGATAACAGTGGGCCTTACGTTGTATTTT.

J is TRBJ1-6 and V is TRBV5-8; D not resolved. V dropped 5 bases and J dropped 11 bases, with 17 bases sitting between them. CDR1 and CDR2 from the germline V gene are SGHTS and YDEGEE. The CDR3 totals 14 residues. The CDR3 DNA follows: TGTGCCAGCAGTCTAGCATCCGTACCTCCACCCCTCCACTTT. Translation gives CASSLASVPPPLHF.

The chain uses TRBV29-1 and TRBJ1-4; 8 positions agree with TRBD1. After removal of 6 bases from V and 8 bases from J, the junction contained 5 bases not matched to a gene. This CDR3 contains 12 residues. The germline CDR1 and CDR2 sequences are SQVTM and ANQGSEA. The CDR3 DNA sequence: TGCAGCGTGGCACAGGGGGTAGAAAAACTGTTTTTT. Translated, it gives CSVAQGVEKLFF.

The rearrangement links TRBV3-1 (or the pseudogene TRBV3-2) to TRBJ2-3; 10 bases map to TRBD2. CDR1 LGHDT and CDR2 YNNKEL come from the germline V gene (reference sequence). The ends lost 2 bases at V and 6 bases at J; junction bases unmatched: 17. CDR3 length equals 19 residues. The CDR3 DNA reads as TGTGCCAGCAGCCAAACCTTGGTATTAGCGGGGGGCCCACTCGATACGCAGTATTTT. Its translation is CASSQTLVLAGGPLDTQYF.

The V call is TRBV2, the J call TRBJ2-7, with D possibly TRBD1 on 6 matching bases. Germline lookup yields CDR1 SNHLY and CDR2 FYNNEI. There are 14 residues in the CDR3. V lost 6 bases and J 0 bases, leaving 12 bases between the germline ends. CDR3 DNA: TGTGCCAGCAGCCGGGACACCAGCTCCTACGAGCAGTACTTC. This gives the protein CASSRDTSSYEQYF.

The rearrangement links TRBV3-1 (or the pseudogene TRBV3-2) to TRBJ2-5; no clear D. Trimming left V 3 bases short and J 1 base short, with 9 bases between. Germline values: CDR1 LGHDT, CDR2 YNNKEL (reference sequence). This CDR3 region has 14 residues. The CDR3 spells CASSQNFGQETQYF. The CDR3 DNA follows: TGTGCCAGCAGCCAGAACTTTGGCCAAGAGACCCAGTACTTC.

The genes are TRBV28 and TRBJ1-5; no reliable D call. Germline CDR1 is MDHEN and CDR2 is SYDVKM. This CDR3 has 15 residues. V was clipped by 2 bases and J by 0 bases, with 8 bases between them. This CDR3 is CASSLRRNSNQPQHF. CDR3 nucleotide sequence: TGTGCCAGCAGTTTAAGGCGGAATAGCAATCAGCCCCAGCATTTT.

The chain recombines TRBV9 with TRBJ1-2; 11 nucleotides match TRBD1. This CDR3 has 14 residues. V lost 0 bases and J lost 8; bases outside the gene matches: 3. The germline CDR1 and CDR2 sequences are SGDLS and YYNGEE. As DNA, the CDR3 is TGTGCCAGCAGCGTAGGGGACAGGGGGAGAGGCTACACCTTC. Protein: CASSVGDRGRGYTF.

The chain is built from TRBV19 and TRBJ1-5; D may be TRBD1 (6 bases). This CDR3 spans 14 amino acids. V was pared by 8 bases and J by 0 bases, with 11 bases between. Germline CDR1 is LNHDA and CDR2 is SQIVND (reference sequence). CDR3 region: CASSRTDSNQPQHF. CDR3 DNA sequence: TGTGCCAGTTCCCGGACAGATAGCAATCAGCCCCAGCATTTT.

The J gene is TRBJ2-7, the V gene TRBV5-3, with 7 bases fitting TRBD1. TRBV5-3 is given ORF status, its function remaining uncertain. Germline trimming cut 0 bases from V and 7 bases from J; bases unmatched to any gene: 10. This CDR3 has 15 amino acids. The CDR3 nucleotides read TGTGCCAGAAGCTTGGGGCAGGGGGAAAAAGGGGAGCAGTACTTC. It translates to CARSLGQGEKGEQYF.

This chain uses TRBV5-1 with TRBJ2-3, with TRBD2 as a possible D gene (6 bases). V was trimmed by 3 bases and J by 12 bases, leaving 20 bases between them. CDR1 is SGHRS, CDR2 YFSETQ, per germline. CDR3 size: 14 residues. The CDR3 DNA reads TGCGCCAGCAGCTCGGGAGAGGGAGTCAGGATCCAGTATTTT. It specifies CASSSGEGVRIQYF.

The rearrangement uses TRBV2 and TRBJ1-6, with D perhaps matching TRBD1 (6 bases). V was trimmed by 4 bases and J by 7 bases, leaving 14 bases between them. The CDR3 consists of 15 residues. Germline-derived CDR1 and CDR2 are SNHLY and FYNNEI. CDR3 sequence (DNA): TGTGCCAGCAGTGTCCACAGGGAGGGGAATTCACCCCTCCACTTT. Its protein product is CASSVHREGNSPLHF.

The V and J genes are TRBV5-1 and TRBJ1-2; 7 bases are shared with TRBD1. CDR3 size: 14 residues. Germline CDR1 is SGHRS and CDR2 is YFSETQ. Trimming at V came to 0 bases and at J to 4 bases, leaving 3 bases not matched to a gene. The CDR3 protein is CASSLGDRLYGYTF. Here the CDR3 DNA reads TGCGCCAGCAGCTTGGGGGACAGACTCTATGGCTACACCTTC. Supplemented by reference TRBV5-1 and TRBJ1-2, the full variable domain reads KAGVTQTPRYLIKTRGQQVTLSCSPISGHRSVSWYQQTPGQGLQFLFEYFSETQRNKGNFPGRFSGRQFSNSRSEMNVSTLELGDSALYLCASSLGDRLYGYTFGSGTRLTVV.

This clone was observed a few times. This chain connects TRBV5-1 to TRBJ2-3; 8 bases match TRBD1. V gave up 4 bases and J gave up 5 bases; unmatched junction bases: 9. CDR3 length equals 15 residues. CDR1 is SGHRS and CDR2 is YFSETQ in the germline V gene. CDR3 sequence (DNA): TGCGCCAGCAGCCCGGAGGGCAGGGGGCTAGATACGCAGTATTTT. Its protein product is CASSPEGRGLDTQYF.

The chain employs TRBV28 and TRBJ2-7, with 12 bases matching TRBD1. CDR3 length equals 15 residues. CDR1 is MDHEN, CDR2 SYDVKM, per germline. The V segment lost 6 bases and the J segment 7 bases; nucleotides outside the gene matches: 10. The chain's CDR3 is CASSPWGQGAREQYF. For the CDR3, the DNA is TGTGCCAGCAGCCCTTGGGGACAGGGGGCGCGGGAGCAGTACTTC.

This clone was observed a handful of times. This rearrangement joins TRBV19 to TRBJ1-5; 9 bases match TRBD1. Trimming at V came to 7 bases and at J to 7 bases, leaving 11 bases not matched to a gene. The germline V gene encodes CDR1 LNHDA and CDR2 SQIVND (reference sequence). This CDR3 comprises 15 residues. The CDR3 region is CASIRTGGTVQPQHF. CDR3 coding DNA: TGTGCCAGTATCCGAACAGGGGGCACAGTACAGCCCCAGCATTTT.

The V call is TRBV29-1, the J call TRBJ2-1; 12 bases fit TRBD2. The CDR3 loop spans 13 amino acids. CDR1 SQVTM and CDR2 ANQGSEA come from the germline V gene. V shed 4 bases, J shed 7 bases, and the junction held 2 bases outside the gene matches. The CDR3 region is CSVVTSGGNEQFF. CDR3 coding DNA: TGCAGCGTTGTGACTAGCGGGGGAAATGAGCAGTTCTTC.

The rearrangement uses TRBV28 and TRBJ2-2; 10 positions match TRBD2. J lost 4 bases, V lost 5 bases, and 4 bases had no gene match. CDR3 size: 15 residues. Germline CDR1 MDHEN, CDR2 SYDVKM. The CDR3 bases are TGTGCCAGCAGTCTAGCGGGAGCGGGCACCGGGGAGCTGTTTTTT. Translating gives CASSLAGAGTGELFF.

The chain couples TRBV2 to TRBJ1-1; D is possibly TRBD1 (6 bases). V lost 1 base and J lost 1, with 10 bases in between. The V gene's germline CDR1 is SNHLY and CDR2 FYNNEI. The CDR3 has 15 amino acids. DNA of the CDR3: TGTGCCAGCAGTGAAGTGAGGGGGAAGAACACTGAAGCTTTCTTT. This translates into CASSEVRGKNTEAFF.

The rearrangement links TRBV11-2 to TRBJ2-7; 7 bases agree with TRBD2. Germline lookup yields CDR1 SGHAT and CDR2 FQNNGV. The length of the CDR3 is 14 residues. Losses at the gene ends were 2 bases for V and 7 bases for J; bases not matched to a gene: 8. CDR3 sequence: CASSLWAGAGEQYF. The CDR3 DNA follows: TGTGCCAGCAGCTTATGGGCGGGAGCGGGAGAGCAGTACTTC.

J is TRBJ2-7 and V is TRBV28, with unresolved D. Germline V lookup: CDR1 MDHEN, CDR2 SYDVKM. The CDR3 has 10 amino acids. Trimming cost V 4 bases and J 6 bases, with 4 bases left between them. CDR3 DNA sequence: TGTGCCAGCAGTTATCTCGAGCAGTACTTC. This codes for CASSYLEQYF.

The chain has TRBV21-1 and TRBJ1-4. TRBV21-1 is described as a pseudogene. The CDR3 has 14 residues. The CDR3 region has the DNA TGTGCCAGCAGCCCCCGAGGAATGTCCGAAAAACTGTTTTTT. It codes for CASSPRGMSEKLFF.

The V and J genes are TRBV5-6 and TRBJ2-7; D unclear. Looked up from germline, CDR1 is SGHDT and CDR2 is YYEEEE. CDR3 length equals 13 residues. Trimming stripped 1 base from V and 3 bases from J, with 8 bases between. The CDR3 region is CASSLNSLYEQYF. The CDR3 region has the DNA TGTGCCAGCAGCTTGAACAGTCTCTACGAGCAGTACTTC.

V is TRBV7-9 and J is TRBJ1-4; TRBD1 is a possible D gene (6 bases). The V and J ends lost 5 bases and 5 bases respectively, with 9 bases between them. This CDR3 comprises 13 residues. Germline values: CDR1 SEHNR, CDR2 FQNEAQ (reference sequence). The CDR3 bases are TGTGCCAGCAGCCAACAGGGAAATGAAAAACTGTTTTTT. This codes for CASSQQGNEKLFF.

CDR3 in amino acids: CASSATSGRREQYF. CDR3 in DNA: TGTGCCAGCAGCGCCACTAGCGGGAGGCGCGAGCAGTACTTC. J is TRBJ2-7 and V is TRBV27; 12 bases agree with TRBD2. This CDR3 has 14 residues. Germline CDR1 reads MNHEY; CDR2 reads SMNVEV (reference sequence). Trimming removed 6 bases from V and 6 bases from J; junction bases left unmatched: 6.

The rearrangement joins TRBV9 to TRBJ2-1; 9 nucleotides agree with TRBD2. The germline V gene encodes CDR1 SGDLS and CDR2 YYNGEE. The J segment lost 8 bases and the V segment lost 2 bases, leaving 5 bases of the junction unmatched. The CDR3 is 14 amino acids. Written as DNA, the CDR3 is TGTGCCAGCAGCGTTGGACTAGCGAAGGATGAGCAGTTCTTC. Translation: CASSVGLAKDEQFF.

Comment on this clone: Other DNA sequences in this specimen translate into the identical CDR3. The V and J genes are TRBV27 and TRBJ2-5; TRBD1 agrees at 7 bases. The V segment lost 4 bases and the J segment 1 base; nucleotides outside the gene matches: 3. Germline V CDR1 and CDR2: MNHEY, SMNVEV (reference sequence). This CDR3 comprises 14 residues. Written as DNA, the CDR3 is TGTGCCAGCAGTTCGACAGGGCTCCAAGAGACCCAGTACTTC. As protein: CASSSTGLQETQYF.

The genes are TRBV7-8 and TRBJ2-1; TRBD2 matches 7 bases. CDR3 length: 13 amino acids. CDR1 is SGHVS, CDR2 FQNEAQ, per germline. J was trimmed by 15 bases and V by 1 base; bases with no gene match: 9. CDR3 DNA: TGTGCCAGCAGCTTAGACCCGGGACTAAACTTGTTCTTC. It specifies CASSLDPGLNLFF.